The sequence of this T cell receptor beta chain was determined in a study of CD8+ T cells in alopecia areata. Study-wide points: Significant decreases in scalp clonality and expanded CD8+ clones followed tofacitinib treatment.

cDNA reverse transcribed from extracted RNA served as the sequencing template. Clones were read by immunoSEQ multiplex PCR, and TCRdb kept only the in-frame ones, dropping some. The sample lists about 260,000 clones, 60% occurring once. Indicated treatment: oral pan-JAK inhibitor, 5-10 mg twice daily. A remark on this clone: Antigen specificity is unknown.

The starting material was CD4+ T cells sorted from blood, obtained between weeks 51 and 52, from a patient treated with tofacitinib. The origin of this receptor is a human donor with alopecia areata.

Written as DNA, the CDR3 is TGTGCCAGTAACGACAGCGGTCAGCCCCAGCATTTT. Residues: CASNDSGQPQHF. V and J are TRBV19 and TRBJ1-5; perhaps TRBD1 as D (5 bases). Germline CDR1 LNHDA, CDR2 SQIVND (reference sequence). Trimming removed 7 bases at V and 6 bases at J, with 10 bases between. The CDR3 length is 12 residues.